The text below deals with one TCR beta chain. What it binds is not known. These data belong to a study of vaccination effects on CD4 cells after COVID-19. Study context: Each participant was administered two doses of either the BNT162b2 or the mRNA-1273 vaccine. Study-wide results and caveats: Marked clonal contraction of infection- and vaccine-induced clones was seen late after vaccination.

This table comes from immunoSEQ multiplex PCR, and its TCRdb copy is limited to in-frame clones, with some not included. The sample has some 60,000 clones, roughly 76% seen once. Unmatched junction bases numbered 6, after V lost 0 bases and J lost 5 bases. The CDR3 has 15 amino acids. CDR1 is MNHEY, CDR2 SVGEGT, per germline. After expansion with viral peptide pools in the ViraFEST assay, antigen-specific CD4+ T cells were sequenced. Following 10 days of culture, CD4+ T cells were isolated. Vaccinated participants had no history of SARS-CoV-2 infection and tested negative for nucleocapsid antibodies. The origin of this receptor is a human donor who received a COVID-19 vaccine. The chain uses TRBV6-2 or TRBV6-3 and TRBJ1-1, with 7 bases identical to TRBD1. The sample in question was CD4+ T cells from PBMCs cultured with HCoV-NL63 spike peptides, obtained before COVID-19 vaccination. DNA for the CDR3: TGTGCCAGCAGTTACTCACAGGGGTATAGGACTGAAGCTTTCTTT. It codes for CASSYSQGYRTEAFF.